The next 28 T cell receptor beta chains were all read from a single sample in a study of blood T cells in healthy people across ages. The authors ran a second PCR of about 6 to 11 cycles using a sample-barcoded 5' primer and a J-beta primer mix. TCRdb re-analysed the 5' RACE reads in MiXCR, keeping a single row per CDR3 protein. The sample includes around 1,800,000 distinct CDR3 sequences, roughly two fifths of them seen just once. The sample was blood. These receptors came from a human donor in good health.

The chain combines TRBV7-6 with TRBJ1-1, with D possibly TRBD1 on 5 matching bases. The CDR3 length is 13 residues. The germline V gene encodes CDR1 SGHVS and CDR2 FNYEAQ. V was shortened by 5 bases and J by 8 bases, with 15 bases between the two germline ends. CDR3 amino acids: CASSPTELKEAFF. The CDR3 region has the DNA TGTGCCAGCAGCCCGACAGAATTGAAAGAAGCTTTCTTT.

This clonotype was picked up a small number of times. The chain couples TRBV15 to TRBJ2-2; D call uncertain. The V end was cut by 1 base, the J end by 2 bases, with 2 bases between. The CDR3 consists of 13 residues. Per the germline V gene, CDR1 is LNHNV and CDR2 is YYDKDF (reference sequence). The CDR3 nucleotides read TGTGCCACCAGCAGAGCTAACACCGGGGAGCTGTTTTTT. Amino acids: CATSRANTGELFF.

The V and J genes are TRBV10-3 and TRBJ2-1; TRBD1 might be the D (6 bases). The CDR3 totals 16 residues. Trimming cost V 6 bases and J 3 bases, with 18 bases left between them. Germline V CDR1 and CDR2: ENHRY, SYGVKD. The CDR3 loop reads CAISVLTGSVYNEQFF. DNA for the CDR3: TGTGCCATCAGCGTTCTAACAGGGTCTGTCTACAATGAGCAGTTCTTC.

The V gene is TRBV5-6, the J gene TRBJ2-1; maybe TRBD1 (5 bases). With 2 bases removed from V and 7 bases from J, the gap between germline ends came to 16 bases. Germline V CDR1 and CDR2: SGHDT, YYEEEE. The CDR3 is made up of 15 amino acids. The CDR3 protein is CASSFMTEEANEQFF. CDR3 coding DNA: TGTGCCAGCAGCTTTATGACAGAAGAGGCGAATGAGCAGTTCTTC. Combining the CDR3 with reference TRBV5-6 and TRBJ2-1 gives the whole variable domain DAGVTQSPTHLIKTRGQQVTLRCSPKSGHDTVSWYQQALGQGPQFIFQYYEEEERQRGNFPDRFSGHQFPNYSSELNVNALLLGDSALYLCASSFMTEEANEQFFGPGTRLTVL.

V is TRBV20-1 and J is TRBJ2-1; no definite D call. The CDR3 has 14 residues. Trimming shortened V by 3 bases and J by 4 bases, and 13 bases separated the two germline ends. The germline V gene encodes CDR1 DFQATT and CDR2 SNEGSKA (reference sequence). CDR3 nucleotides: TGCAGTGCTAGTCCCCGGTACGCTTACAATGAGCAGTTCTTC. It encodes CSASPRYAYNEQFF.

This clonotype was seen a few times. The gene calls are TRBV6-2 or TRBV6-3 and TRBJ2-7; D uncertain. The CDR3 sequence is 13 residues long. V dropped 1 base and J dropped 5 bases, with 9 bases sitting between them. Germline V CDR1 and CDR2: MNHEY, SVGEGT. The CDR3 sequence is CASSYYSGHEQYF. DNA of the CDR3: TGTGCCAGCAGTTACTATAGTGGCCACGAGCAGTACTTC.

V is TRBV10-2 and J is TRBJ1-2, with 10 bases identical to TRBD1. After removal of 5 bases from V and 7 bases from J, the junction contained 10 bases not matched to a gene. This CDR3 is 15 amino acids long. The germline CDR1 and CDR2 sequences are WSHSY and SAAADI. The CDR3 reads CASSRSGTGDFGYTF. The CDR3 region has the DNA TGCGCCAGCAGTCGATCGGGGACAGGGGATTTTGGCTACACCTTC.

This clonotype was counted between two and nine times. The chain carries TRBV9 and TRBJ2-7, with 9 positions matching TRBD2. The CDR3 runs 16 residues. The germline V gene encodes CDR1 SGDLS and CDR2 YYNGEE. The trim removed 0 bases at V and 5 bases at J, leaving 9 bases unmatched. CDR3 amino acids: CASSVAGAGGLDEQYF. DNA of the CDR3: TGTGCCAGCAGCGTAGCGGGAGCGGGGGGCCTTGACGAGCAGTACTTC.

This clonotype was seen a few times. The J gene is TRBJ1-2, the V gene TRBV20-1, with D hard to call. Between the trimmed V and J ends, which lost 0 bases and 4 bases, there was a span of 12 bases. Per germline, CDR1 DFQATT and CDR2 SNEGSKA (reference sequence). The CDR3 loop spans 14 amino acids. In nucleotides, the CDR3 is TGCAGTGCTAGAGATGTGAAGGCTTCCTATGGCTACACCTTC. The encoded protein is CSARDVKASYGYTF.

The chain employs TRBV4-3 and TRBJ1-1, with D perhaps TRBD1 (5 bases). Germline V gene data show CDR1 as LGHNA and CDR2 as YSLEER. The CDR3 consists of 14 residues. V lost 1 base and J 4 bases, leaving 10 bases between the germline ends. The DNA of the CDR3 is TGCGCCAGCAGCCAAGGATTCACAGGCACTGAAGCTTTCTTT. Protein sequence: CASSQGFTGTEAFF.

The rearrangement joins TRBV7-2 to TRBJ1-1, with a weak D call TRBD1 (5 bases). The CDR3 totals 16 residues. V was trimmed by 1 base and J by 10 bases, leaving 22 bases between them. Germline V gene sequence: CDR1 SGHTA, CDR2 FQGNSA. CDR3 sequence reads: CASSLVPTGGVVGAFF. In nucleotides, the CDR3 is TGTGCCAGCAGCTTAGTCCCCACAGGAGGAGTGGTTGGAGCTTTCTTT.

This clonotype has a handful of counts. This rearrangement joins TRBV10-3 to TRBJ1-1, with 9 bases matching TRBD1. Germline CDR1 and CDR2: ENHRY and SYGVKD. V lost 7 bases to trimming and J lost 3 bases; unmatched junction nucleotides: 6. The CDR3 spans 14 residues. CDR3 residues: CAITRRDRDTEAFF. CDR3 DNA: TGTGCCATCACGCGCCGGGACAGGGACACTGAAGCTTTCTTT.

CDR3 region: CSVGLARYTGTDTQYF. In DNA form, the CDR3 reads TGCAGCGTCGGTCTAGCGAGGTATACTGGCACAGATACGCAGTATTTT. This chain connects TRBV29-1 to TRBJ2-3; perhaps TRBD2 as D (6 bases). The CDR3 covers 16 residues. The V gene lost 6 bases and the J gene lost 1 base, with 20 bases spanning the gap. The germline gives CDR1 SQVTM, CDR2 ANQGSEA.

The chain uses TRBV10-3 and TRBJ1-6; weak D call: TRBD1 (5 bases). The V end was cut by 9 bases, the J end by 13 bases, with 16 bases between. Germline CDR1 reads ENHRY; CDR2 reads SYGVKD. The CDR3 has 12 residues. The CDR3: CAIKTAEGPLHF. CDR3 coding DNA: TGTGCCATTAAGACAGCCGAAGGGCCCCTCCACTTT.

The CDR3 bases are TGTGCCAGCATTCGGTACGGACAGGCCAATCAGCCCCAGCATTTT. It specifies CASIRYGQANQPQHF. The J gene is TRBJ1-5, the V gene TRBV6-2 or TRBV6-3; 7 nucleotides match TRBD1. V shed 7 bases and J 3 bases; nucleotides not matched to a gene: 9. Germline V CDR1 and CDR2: MNHEY, SVGEGT. This CDR3 is built from 15 residues.

A few counts support this clonotype. CDR3 protein: CSAHAGTGGYEQYF. The DNA of the CDR3 is TGCAGTGCTCACGCCGGGACAGGGGGCTACGAGCAGTACTTC. V gene TRBV20-1 combines with J gene TRBJ2-7, with 11 bases matching TRBD1. The CDR3 is made up of 14 amino acids. Trimming took 5 bases from V and 3 from J; bases not matched to a gene: 6. From germline, CDR1 is DFQATT and CDR2 SNEGSKA (reference sequence).

This chain joins TRBV6-5 and TRBJ2-3; TRBD2 aligns across 7 bases. From germline, CDR1 is MNHEY and CDR2 SVGAGI. The CDR3 is 18 amino acids. The V gene end was trimmed by 7 bases and the J gene end by 2 bases; junction bases not matched to a gene: 18. The DNA of the CDR3 is TGTGCCAGCAATTCTCTGGAGGGTGGGGGGGGAGACACAGATACGCAGTATTTT. Its translation is CASNSLEGGGGDTDTQYF.

CDR3 amino acids: CASSRSLAGGTDTQYF. In nucleotides, the CDR3 is TGCGCCAGCAGCCGCTCACTAGCGGGGGGCACAGATACGCAGTATTTT. The rearrangement uses TRBV4-3 and TRBJ2-3, with 11 positions matching TRBD2. Germline values: CDR1 LGHNA, CDR2 YSLEER. The CDR3 has 16 residues. After removal of 4 bases from V and 1 base from J, the junction contained 4 bases not matched to a gene.

The genes are TRBV29-1 and TRBJ1-2; possible D gene TRBD1, 5 bases. V lost 4 bases, J lost 5 bases, and 11 bases lay in between. CDR3 size: 12 residues. CDR1 and CDR2 from the germline V gene are SQVTM and ANQGSEA. The CDR3 sequence: CSVALTGYGYTF. CDR3 DNA: TGCAGCGTTGCCCTTACAGGATATGGCTACACCTTC. The full variable domain, with the rest looked up from reference TRBV29-1 and TRBJ1-2, is SAVISQKPSRDICQRGTSLTIQCQVDSQVTMMFWYRQQPGQSLTLIATANQGSEATYESGFVIDKFPISRPNLTFSTLTVSNMSPEDSSIYLCSVALTGYGYTFGSGTRLTVV.

The chain links TRBV12-3 or TRBV12-4 to TRBJ2-4, with D possibly matching TRBD1 (6 bases). The DNA matches TRBJ2-7 better at its end, which makes the J call doubtful. The CDR3 is 14 amino acids. CDR3 nucleotide sequence: TGTGCCAGCAGTCCCAGGGGCCCAATCTACGAGCAGTACTTC. Translated, it gives CASSPRGPIYEQYF.

The chain uses TRBV20-1 and TRBJ2-3; TRBD1 might be the D (6 bases). V dropped 6 bases and J dropped 3 bases, with 16 bases sitting between them. This CDR3 spans 14 amino acids. The germline V gene encodes CDR1 DFQATT and CDR2 SNEGSKA (reference sequence). The CDR3 region is CSANRDIGTDTQYF. In DNA, the CDR3 is TGCAGTGCCAACCGGGACATCGGGACAGATACGCAGTATTTT.

This clonotype has a handful of counts. The chain couples TRBV6-6 to TRBJ2-7; D unresolved. This CDR3 is 12 amino acids long. The ends were cut back, 5 bases at V and 6 bases at J, with 11 bases in the middle. The germline V gene has CDR1 MNHNY and CDR2 SVGAGI (reference sequence). CDR3 DNA sequence: TGTGCCAGCAGTCATTCAGGTAGCGAGCAGTACTTC. Protein product: CASSHSGSEQYF.

This clonotype was seen many times. The V call is TRBV6-2 or TRBV6-3, the J call TRBJ1-5, with a weak D call TRBD1 (6 bases). This CDR3 spans 18 amino acids. V lost 7 bases and J 0 bases, leaving 22 bases between the germline ends. Germline V gene sequence: CDR1 MNHEY, CDR2 SVGEGT. The CDR3 coding sequence is TGTGCCAGCAAACAAGTAACCGGACAGTACTATAGCAATCAGCCCCAGCATTTT. Encoded protein: CASKQVTGQYYSNQPQHF.

This clonotype turned up a few times. The chain uses TRBV12-3 or TRBV12-4 and TRBJ2-5; D could derive from TRBD1 or TRBD2 (5 bases each). The DNA matches TRBJ2-7 better at its end, which makes the J call doubtful. CDR3 length equals 16 residues. Written as DNA, the CDR3 is TGTGCCAGCAGTACAAGATATCCGGGACCGACTTCCGAGCAGTACTTC. As protein: CASSTRYPGPTSEQYF.

As to this clonotype: Since a much larger clone is just one base distant, this may be a read error. The gene calls are TRBV7-2 and TRBJ1-2; D not resolved. CDR3 length equals 14 residues. The V gene lost 5 bases and the J gene lost 6 bases, with 16 bases spanning the gap. Germline CDR1 and CDR2: SGHTA and FQGNSA. Written as DNA, the CDR3 is TGTGCCAGCAGCCACGAGGCGGTGGCCCATGGCTACACCTTC. Residues: CASSHEAVAHGYTF.

Ten or more counts support this clonotype. The CDR3 DNA is TGCAGTGCAAACCCGGGACAGGACTACAATGAGCAGTTCTTC. As protein: CSANPGQDYNEQFF. The gene calls are TRBV20-1 and TRBJ2-1; 8 bases align to TRBD1. This CDR3 contains 14 residues. V shed 6 bases and J 3 bases; nucleotides not matched to a gene: 7. CDR1 DFQATT and CDR2 SNEGSKA come from the germline V gene (reference sequence).

This clonotype was seen at least ten times. The rearrangement joins TRBV20-1 to TRBJ2-4, with D tentatively TRBD2 (7 bases). The ends were cut back, 3 bases at V and 6 bases at J, with 18 bases in the middle. Germline CDR1 reads DFQATT; CDR2 reads SNEGSKA (reference sequence). The CDR3 has 15 residues. The CDR3 loop is CSARQAGAPRNIQYF. CDR3 DNA: TGCAGTGCTAGGCAGGCGGGGGCCCCAAGAAACATTCAGTACTTC.

The genes are TRBV10-3 and TRBJ1-5, with D possibly matching TRBD1 (5 bases). Germline CDR1 and CDR2: ENHRY and SYGVKD. V lost 4 bases and J 1 base, leaving 14 bases between the germline ends. The CDR3 spans 16 residues. The CDR3 nucleotides are TGTGCCATCAGTGGAAGCAGGGAGGGGAGCAATCAGCCCCAGCATTTT. Protein product: CAISGSREGSNQPQHF.